This T cell receptor (beta chain) was observed in a study of T cells in Graves' hyperthyroidism and ophthalmopathy. The patients, who ranged from 18 to 65 in age, presented with newly diagnosed hyperthyroidism lasting under 2 months. Study-wide findings and caveats: Blood also showed most of the thyroid clonotypes that were expanded above 0.001.

With respect to this clonotype: Antigen: not known.

Authors of the study amplified TCR beta CDR3 regions from RNA transcripts. The HTBI primer set drove a first-round RT-PCR of the TCR CDR3. TCRdb analysed the multiplex PCR reads with MiXCR anew, one entry per CDR3 protein. The data contain approximately 330,000 distinct CDR3 sequences, over 15% of them singletons. CDR3 length: 14 residues. Trimming stripped 3 bases from V and 5 bases from J, with 13 bases between. Germline V gives CDR1 DFQATT, CDR2 SNEGSKA (reference sequence). Specimen: blood. The V and J genes are TRBV20-1 and TRBJ2-2; perhaps TRBD2 as D (7 bases). The sequence derives from a woman between 45 and 60 years old with Graves' hyperthyroidism. The chain's CDR3 is CSASRGAGTGELFF. The CDR3 DNA reads TGCAGTGCTAGTCGGGGGGCTGGTACCGGGGAGCTGTTTTTT.